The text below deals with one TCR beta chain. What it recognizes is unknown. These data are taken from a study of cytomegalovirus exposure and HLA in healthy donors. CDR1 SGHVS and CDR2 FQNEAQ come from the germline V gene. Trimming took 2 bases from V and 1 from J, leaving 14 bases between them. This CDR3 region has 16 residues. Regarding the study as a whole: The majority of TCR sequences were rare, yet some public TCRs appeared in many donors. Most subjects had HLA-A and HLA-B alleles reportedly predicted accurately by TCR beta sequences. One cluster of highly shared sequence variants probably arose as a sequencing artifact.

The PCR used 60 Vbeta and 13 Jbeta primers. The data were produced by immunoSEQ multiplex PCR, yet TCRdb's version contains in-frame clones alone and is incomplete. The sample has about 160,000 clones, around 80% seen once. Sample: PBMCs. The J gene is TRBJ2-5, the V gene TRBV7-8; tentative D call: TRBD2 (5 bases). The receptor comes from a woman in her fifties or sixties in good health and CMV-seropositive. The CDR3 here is CASSLRASPTQETQYF. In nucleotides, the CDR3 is TGTGCCAGCAGCTTAAGGGCTAGCCCCACCCAAGAGACCCAGTACTTC.